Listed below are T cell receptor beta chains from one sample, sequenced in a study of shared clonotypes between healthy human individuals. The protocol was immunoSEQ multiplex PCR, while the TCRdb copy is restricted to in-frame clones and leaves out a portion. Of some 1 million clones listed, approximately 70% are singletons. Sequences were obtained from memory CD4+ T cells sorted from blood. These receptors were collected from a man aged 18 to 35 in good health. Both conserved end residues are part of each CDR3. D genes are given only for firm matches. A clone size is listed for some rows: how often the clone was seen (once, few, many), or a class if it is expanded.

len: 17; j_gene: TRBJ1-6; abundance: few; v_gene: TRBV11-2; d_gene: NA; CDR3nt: TGTGCCAGCAGCTTAGATATATACAGCTCCTATAATTCACCCCTCCACTTT; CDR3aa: CASSLDIYSSYNSPLHF
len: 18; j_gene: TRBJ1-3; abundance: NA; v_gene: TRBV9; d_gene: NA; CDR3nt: TGTGCCAGCAGCGTAGGAGAGCCTTCAGGCCCCTCTGGAAACACCATATATTTT; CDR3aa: CASSVGEPSGPSGNTIYF
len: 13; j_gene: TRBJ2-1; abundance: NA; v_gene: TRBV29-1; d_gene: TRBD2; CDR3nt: TGCAGCGTTTCTAGCGGGAGGTACAATGAGCAGTTCTTC; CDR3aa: CSVSSGRYNEQFF
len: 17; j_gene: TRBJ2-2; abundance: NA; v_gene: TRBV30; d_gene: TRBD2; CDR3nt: TGTGCCTGGAGGGCCCGACTAGCGGGGGGTTACACCGGGGAGCTGTTTTTT; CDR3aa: CAWRARLAGGYTGELFF
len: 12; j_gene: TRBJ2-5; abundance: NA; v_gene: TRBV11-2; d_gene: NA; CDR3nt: TGTGCCAGCAGCTTAGAATCTGAGACCCAGTACTTC; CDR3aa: CASSLESETQYF
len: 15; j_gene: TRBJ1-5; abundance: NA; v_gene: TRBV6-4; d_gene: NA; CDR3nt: TGTGCCAGCAGTGTTCCCGTAGTGGGGGTACAGCCCCAGCATTTT; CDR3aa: CASSVPVVGVQPQHF
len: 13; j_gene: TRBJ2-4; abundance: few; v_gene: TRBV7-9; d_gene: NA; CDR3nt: TGTGCCAGCAGCTTAGCGGGTCCGAACATTCAGTACTTC; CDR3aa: CASSLAGPNIQYF
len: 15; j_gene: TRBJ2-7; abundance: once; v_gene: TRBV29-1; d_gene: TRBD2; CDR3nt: TGCAGCGTTGACGCGGGACTAGCGGGAGTCCACGAGCAGTACTTC; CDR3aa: CSVDAGLAGVHEQYF
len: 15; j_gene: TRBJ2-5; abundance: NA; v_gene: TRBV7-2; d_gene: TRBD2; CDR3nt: TGTGCCAGCAGCTTAGCCCGGGGACTAGCGGGGACCCAGTACTTC; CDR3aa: CASSLARGLAGTQYF
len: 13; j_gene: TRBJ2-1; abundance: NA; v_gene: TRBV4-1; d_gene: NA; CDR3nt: TGCGCCAGCAGCCAAGATATAGCACGGCAGGAGTTCTTC; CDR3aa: CASSQDIARQEFF
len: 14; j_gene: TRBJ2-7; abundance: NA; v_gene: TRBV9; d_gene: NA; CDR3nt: TGTGCCAGCAGTGAATTCCCGAATGGGGACGAGCAGTACTTC; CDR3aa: CASSEFPNGDEQYF
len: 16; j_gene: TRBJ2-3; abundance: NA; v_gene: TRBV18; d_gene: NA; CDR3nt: TGTGCCAGCTCTCTAGGGTCCCCGCGAAACACAGATACGCAGTATTTT; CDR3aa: CASSLGSPRNTDTQYF
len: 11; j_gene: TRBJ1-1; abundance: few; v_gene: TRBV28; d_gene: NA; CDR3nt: TGTGCCAGCAGTTTAGGGGGTGCAGCTTTCTTT; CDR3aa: CASSLGGAAFF
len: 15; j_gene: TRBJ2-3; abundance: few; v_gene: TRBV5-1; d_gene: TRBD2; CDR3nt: TGCGCCAGCAGCACCATAGCGGGACTCACAGATACGCAGTATTTT; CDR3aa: CASSTIAGLTDTQYF
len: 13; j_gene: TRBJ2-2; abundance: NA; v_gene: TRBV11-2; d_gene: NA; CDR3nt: TGTGCCAGCAGCTCGCAGAACACCGGGGAGCTGTTTTTT; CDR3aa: CASSSQNTGELFF
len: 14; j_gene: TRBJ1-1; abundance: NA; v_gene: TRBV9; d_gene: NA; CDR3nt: TGTGCCAGCAGCGTAGAAATCAGCGGCACTGAAGCTTTCTTT; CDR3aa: CASSVEISGTEAFF
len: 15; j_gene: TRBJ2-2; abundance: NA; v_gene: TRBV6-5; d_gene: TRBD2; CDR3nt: TGTGCCAGCAGAACTAGCGGGGGGGCCGGCGGGGAGCTGTTTTTT; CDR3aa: CASRTSGGAGGELFF
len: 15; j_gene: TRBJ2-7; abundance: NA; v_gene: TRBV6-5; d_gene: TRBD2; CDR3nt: TGTGCCAGCAGCCCTGGGACTAGCGGGGGGGGAGAGCAGTACTTC; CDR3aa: CASSPGTSGGGEQYF
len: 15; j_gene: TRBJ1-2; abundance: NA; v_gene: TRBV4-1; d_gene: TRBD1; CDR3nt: TGCGCCAGCAGCCAGGCCGGGACAGGCGTCTATGGCTACACCTTC; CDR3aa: CASSQAGTGVYGYTF
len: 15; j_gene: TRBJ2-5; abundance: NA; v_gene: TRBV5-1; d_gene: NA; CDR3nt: TGCGCCAGCAGCTTGGGCATAGGGGGTCAAGAGACCCAGTACTTC; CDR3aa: CASSLGIGGQETQYF
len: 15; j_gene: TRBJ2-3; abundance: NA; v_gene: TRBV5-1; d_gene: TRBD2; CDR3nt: TGCGCCAGCAGCCCCGCGGGGGGGAGCACAGATACGCAGTATTTT; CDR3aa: CASSPAGGSTDTQYF
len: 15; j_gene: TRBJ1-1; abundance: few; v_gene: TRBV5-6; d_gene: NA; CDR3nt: TGTGCCAGCAGCTTGGGGCAGGTCATGAACACTGAAGCTTTCTTT; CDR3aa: CASSLGQVMNTEAFF
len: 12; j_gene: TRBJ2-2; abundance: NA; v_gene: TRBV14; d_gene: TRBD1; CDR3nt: TGTGCCAGCAGCCCCGACAGGGTAGGGCTGTTTTTT; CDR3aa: CASSPDRVGLFF
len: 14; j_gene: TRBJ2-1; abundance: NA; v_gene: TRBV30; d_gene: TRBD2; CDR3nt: TGTGCCTGGAGTGTACCCGGGAGGGGGAATGAGCAGTTCTTC; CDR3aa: CAWSVPGRGNEQFF
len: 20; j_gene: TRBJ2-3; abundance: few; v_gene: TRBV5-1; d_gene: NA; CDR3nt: TGCGCCAGCAGCCGCGGCCGGACAGGACTATATATCCCTAGCACAGATACGCAGTATTTT; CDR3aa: CASSRGRTGLYIPSTDTQYF
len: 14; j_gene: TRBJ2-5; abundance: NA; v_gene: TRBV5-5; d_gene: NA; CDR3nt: TGTGCCAGCAGCGTCACTCGGTACCAAGAGACCCAGTACTTC; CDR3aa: CASSVTRYQETQYF
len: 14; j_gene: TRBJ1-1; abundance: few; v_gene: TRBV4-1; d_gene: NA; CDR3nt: TGCGCCAGCAGCCAAGGCTTTGTGAACACTGAAGCTTTCTTT; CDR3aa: CASSQGFVNTEAFF